The 23 T cell receptor beta chains in this list originate from one sample, sequenced in a study of OX40 agonist ivuxolimab in advanced cancers. This table comes from immunoSEQ multiplex PCR, and its TCRdb copy is limited to in-frame clones, with some not included. The sample includes about 71,000 clones, approximately 80% seen only once; the top ten take roughly 0.44%. Specimen: CD4+ or CD8+ T cells sorted from blood, collected in a trial of the OX40 agonist ivuxolimab. Receptors were obtained from an adult with an advanced solid tumor such as melanoma, head and neck, liver or kidney cancer.

The chain carries TRBV5-4 and TRBJ2-2; D not resolved. Trimming shortened V by 0 bases and J by 2 bases, and 2 bases separated the two germline ends. The CDR3 loop spans 13 amino acids. Germline loops: CDR1 SGHNT, CDR2 YYREEE (reference sequence). The CDR3 region has the DNA TGTGCCAGCAGCTTGGCAAACACCGGGGAGCTGTTTTTT. Protein product: CASSLANTGELFF.

DNA for the CDR3: TGTGCCAGCAGCTTAGCGAGGACGGGGGAGCAGTTCTTC. It codes for CASSLARTGEQFF. The chain is built from TRBV7-9 and TRBJ2-1, with D perhaps TRBD2 (5 bases). The CDR3 loop spans 13 amino acids. Germline V CDR1 and CDR2: SEHNR, FQNEAQ (reference sequence). Between the trimmed V and J ends, which lost 0 bases and 10 bases, there was a span of 10 bases.

DNA for the CDR3: TGTGCCAGCAGCATGGGGGGGGCATCCTACGAGCAGTACTTC. Translating it yields CASSMGGASYEQYF. The J gene is TRBJ2-7, the V gene TRBV25-1; a weak D match, TRBD2 (7 bases). The CDR3 contains 14 residues. Looked up from germline, CDR1 is MGHDK and CDR2 is SYGVNS. The V end was cut by 6 bases, the J end by 1 base, with 13 bases between.

The chain has TRBV9 and TRBJ1-4; D possibly corresponds to TRBD1 (6 bases). The V gene lost 4 bases and the J gene lost 4 bases, with 14 bases spanning the gap. The CDR3 totals 15 residues. The germline V gene encodes CDR1 SGDLS and CDR2 YYNGEE. The CDR3 nucleotides are TGTGCCAGCAGCCCTAACAGGGTTATTAATGAAAAACTGTTTTTT. This codes for CASSPNRVINEKLFF.

The rearrangement uses TRBV28 and TRBJ1-2, with TRBD1 as a possible D gene (6 bases). Germline CDR1 reads MDHEN; CDR2 reads SYDVKM. Trimming left V 5 bases short and J 3 bases short, with 16 bases between. This CDR3 is built from 15 residues. CDR3 nucleotide sequence: TGTGCCAGCAGTGCCCATACAGGGTCCGACTATGGCTACACCTTC. Translation: CASSAHTGSDYGYTF.

The CDR3 region has the DNA TGTGCCAGCAGTTTAAGGCAGGGGCCCTACGAGCAGTACTTC. This gives the protein CASSLRQGPYEQYF. The rearrangement links TRBV27 to TRBJ2-7; a weak D match, TRBD1 (6 bases). The germline CDR1 and CDR2 sequences are MNHEY and SMNVEV (reference sequence). V lost 2 bases and J lost 2, with 10 bases in between. The CDR3 runs 14 residues.

The chain combines TRBV7-9 with TRBJ2-1; D not resolved. The CDR3 length is 12 residues. Looked up from germline, CDR1 is SEHNR and CDR2 is FQNEAQ (reference sequence). Trimming took 4 bases from V and 7 from J, leaving 8 bases between them. The CDR3 spells CASSSTLNEQFF. DNA for the CDR3: TGTGCCAGCAGCTCGACACTTAATGAGCAGTTCTTC.

The rearrangement joins TRBV7-9 to TRBJ1-3, with D possibly TRBD1 on 5 matching bases. V gave up 7 bases and J gave up 4 bases, with 20 bases separating them. Germline lookup yields CDR1 SEHNR and CDR2 FQNEAQ (reference sequence). The CDR3 loop spans 16 amino acids. The CDR3 region has the DNA TGTGCCAGCACCTCTAGCTCGTTCAGGGCAGGAAACACCATATATTTT. As protein: CASTSSSFRAGNTIYF.

The gene calls are TRBV4-3 and TRBJ2-7, with D possibly matching TRBD2 (6 bases). Trimming removed 0 bases at V and 7 bases at J, with 10 bases between. Germline lookup yields CDR1 LGHNA and CDR2 YSLEER. The CDR3 contains 13 residues. This CDR3 is CASSQDGGREQYF. The CDR3 DNA reads as TGCGCCAGCAGCCAAGATGGGGGGAGGGAGCAGTACTTC.

This clone was observed a handful of times. The chain combines TRBV6-5 with TRBJ2-3, with 7 positions matching TRBD1. Germline values: CDR1 MNHEY, CDR2 SVGAGI. The CDR3 loop spans 14 amino acids. With V trimmed by 6 bases and J by 0 bases, 3 bases remained unmatched. CDR3: CASRTGFSTDTQYF. The CDR3 DNA follows: TGTGCCAGCAGGACAGGGTTTAGCACAGATACGCAGTATTTT.

The rearrangement uses TRBV6-1 and TRBJ1-2; weak D call: TRBD1 (5 bases). In germline, CDR1 is MNHNS, CDR2 SASEGT. The CDR3 covers 14 residues. The V gene lost 4 bases and the J gene lost 7 bases, with 16 bases spanning the gap. Written as DNA, the CDR3 is TGTGCCAGCAGTGCCCGGGGCCCCCGCGGTGGCTACACCTTC. It encodes CASSARGPRGGYTF.

The chain combines TRBV5-6 with TRBJ2-7; 7 nucleotides line up with TRBD1. CDR1 and CDR2 (germline): SGHDT, YYEEEE. This CDR3 comprises 18 residues. J was trimmed by 3 bases and V by 4 bases; bases with no gene match: 19. The CDR3 DNA sequence: TGTGCCAGCAGCCCCCCTCCGAAAACCGGGACAGTTGACTACGAGCAGTACTTC. Its translation is CASSPPPKTGTVDYEQYF.

The chain uses TRBV7-2 and TRBJ1-2, with a weak D call TRBD1 (5 bases). The CDR3 has 14 amino acids. Germline assignment: CDR1 SGHTA and CDR2 FQGNSA. V lost 6 bases, J lost 4 bases, and 15 bases lay in between. The CDR3 nucleotides read TGTGCCAGCAGGCTAACCAGGGATGGCTATGGCTACACCTTC. It is translated as CASRLTRDGYGYTF.

V and J are TRBV4-1 and TRBJ1-2, with 8 bases that match TRBD1. V shed 0 bases and J 5 bases; nucleotides not matched to a gene: 2. Germline CDR1 reads MGHRA; CDR2 reads YSYEKL. The CDR3 runs to 14 residues. The CDR3 region has the DNA TGCGCCAGCAGCCAAGAAGACAGGGGTTATGGCTACACCTTC. It is translated as CASSQEDRGYGYTF.

The chain combines TRBV11-2 with TRBJ1-5; TRBD1 agrees at 8 bases. Losses at the gene ends were 3 bases for V and 1 base for J; bases not matched to a gene: 8. Germline-derived CDR1 and CDR2 are SGHAT and FQNNGV. CDR3 length: 17 residues. The CDR3 region has the DNA TGTGCCAGCAGCTTCGGACAGGGTTCCGTAAGCAATCAGCCCCAGCATTTT. This sequence encodes CASSFGQGSVSNQPQHF.

This clone was counted once. J is TRBJ2-7 and V is TRBV21-1. TRBV21-1 is reported as a pseudogene. The CDR3 runs to 16 residues. CDR3 amino acids: CASSITRTPFSYEQYF. The CDR3 bases are TGTGCCAGCAGCATTACCCGGACGCCTTTCTCCTACGAGCAGTACTTC.

The chain employs TRBV6-5 and TRBJ1-3, with TRBD1 as a possible D gene (5 bases). Germline CDR1 MNHEY, CDR2 SVGAGI. This CDR3 is built from 15 residues. Trimming pared 5 bases from V and 0 bases from J, leaving 11 bases between. CDR3: CASSRRTPSGNTIYF. The CDR3 bases are TGTGCCAGCAGTCGACGGACACCCTCTGGAAACACCATATATTTT.

This clone was picked up one time. This chain uses TRBV5-8 with TRBJ2-3, with TRBD1 identical over 8 bases. This CDR3 region has 15 residues. The ends lost 4 bases at V and 0 bases at J; junction bases unmatched: 4. Germline loops: CDR1 SGHTS, CDR2 YDEGEE. CDR3 bases: TGTGCCAGCAGCCCTAGGACAGGGAGCACAGATACGCAGTATTTT. Its protein product is CASSPRTGSTDTQYF. The whole variable domain, filled in from reference TRBV5-8 and TRBJ2-3, reads EAGVTQSPTHLIKTRGQQATLRCSPISGHTSVYWYQQALGLGLQFLLWYDEGEERNRGNFPPRFSGRQFPNYSSELNVNALELEDSALYLCASSPRTGSTDTQYFGPGTRLTVL.

V and J are TRBV29-1 and TRBJ2-3, with 8 bases identical to TRBD2. The V gene's germline CDR1 is SQVTM and CDR2 ANQGSEA. The V gene end was trimmed by 6 bases and the J gene end by 9 bases; junction bases not matched to a gene: 14. The CDR3 sequence is 14 residues long. CDR3 DNA sequence: TGCAGCGTATTCCCCTCCAGACAGCGGGGGACGCAGTATTTT. Translated, it gives CSVFPSRQRGTQYF.

The chain links TRBV5-1 to TRBJ2-5; D tentatively reads TRBD1 or TRBD2 (6 bases each). From germline, CDR1 is SGHRS and CDR2 YFSETQ. The CDR3 has 13 amino acids. Trimming removed 5 bases from V and 4 bases from J, with 12 bases in between. The CDR3 loop is CASRPEGGETQYF. The CDR3 DNA reads as TGCGCCAGCAGACCCGAGGGGGGAGAGACCCAGTACTTC.

This chain uses TRBV7-9 with TRBJ1-6; TRBD1 matches at 7 bases. The CDR3 runs to 17 residues. Trimming at V came to 0 bases and at J to 8 bases, leaving 10 bases not matched to a gene. Germline V CDR1 and CDR2: SEHNR, FQNEAQ (reference sequence). The DNA of the CDR3 is TGTGCCAGCAGCTTAGCGACTGGACAGGCCGCCCATTCACCCCTCCACTTT. Its protein is CASSLATGQAAHSPLHF.

The V call is TRBV6-4, the J call TRBJ1-2; no clear D. V lost 6 bases and J 4 bases, leaving 12 bases between the germline ends. This CDR3 has 13 residues. Germline assignment: CDR1 MRHNA and CDR2 SNTAGT. In DNA form, the CDR3 reads TGTGCCAGCAGCCCAGAGGTTTTCTATGGCTACACCTTC. Translation gives CASSPEVFYGYTF.

This chain links TRBV6-5 with TRBJ2-7, with D possibly matching TRBD2 (6 bases). The CDR3 contains 15 residues. From germline, CDR1 is MNHEY and CDR2 SVGAGI. V lost 0 bases and J lost 4, with 13 bases in between. The CDR3 here is CASSYSTGRRYEQYV. The CDR3 nucleotides are TGTGCCAGCAGTTACTCGACCGGGAGAAGGTACGAGCAGTACGTC.